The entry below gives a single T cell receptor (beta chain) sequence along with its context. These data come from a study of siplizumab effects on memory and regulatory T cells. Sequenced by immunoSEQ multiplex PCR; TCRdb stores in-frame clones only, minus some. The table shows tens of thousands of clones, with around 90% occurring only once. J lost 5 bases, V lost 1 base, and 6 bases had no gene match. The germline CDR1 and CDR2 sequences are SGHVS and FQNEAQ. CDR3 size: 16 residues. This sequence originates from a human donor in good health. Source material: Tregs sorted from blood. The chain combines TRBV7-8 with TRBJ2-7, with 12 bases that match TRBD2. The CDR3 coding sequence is TGTGCCAGCAGCTTAGAGGGGACTAGCGGGTGGCACGAGCAGTACTTC. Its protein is CASSLEGTSGWHEQYF.